The source of this T cell receptor beta chain is a study of human T cells and chemical hapten exposure. This clonotype was counted ten times or more. The library labeled individual cDNA molecules by adding unique molecular identifiers to them. TCRdb ran MiXCR on the RACE reads and lists one entry per CDR3 protein. This table has roughly 98,000 distinct CDR3 sequences, around 12% appearing once. With V trimmed by 4 bases and J by 4 bases, 5 bases remained unmatched. Germline CDR1 SEHNR, CDR2 FQNEAQ (reference sequence). The CDR3 length is 16 residues. Time point here: patch test 1, 2 weeks after DPC sensitization. As to treatment: therapeutic diphenylcyclopropenone sensitization with weekly scalp DPC.

The rearrangement links TRBV7-9 to TRBJ2-5; 14 bases align to TRBD2. The specimen was whole blood, collected in connection with sensitization to the hapten diphenylcyclopropenone (DPC). The receptor's source is a woman in her forties with alopecia areata. Some clones in this sample may be carry-over from other donors' samples. CDR3 in amino acids: CASSSGLAGGPETQYF. CDR3 in DNA: TGTGCCAGCAGCTCCGGACTAGCGGGAGGTCCAGAGACCCAGTACTTC.